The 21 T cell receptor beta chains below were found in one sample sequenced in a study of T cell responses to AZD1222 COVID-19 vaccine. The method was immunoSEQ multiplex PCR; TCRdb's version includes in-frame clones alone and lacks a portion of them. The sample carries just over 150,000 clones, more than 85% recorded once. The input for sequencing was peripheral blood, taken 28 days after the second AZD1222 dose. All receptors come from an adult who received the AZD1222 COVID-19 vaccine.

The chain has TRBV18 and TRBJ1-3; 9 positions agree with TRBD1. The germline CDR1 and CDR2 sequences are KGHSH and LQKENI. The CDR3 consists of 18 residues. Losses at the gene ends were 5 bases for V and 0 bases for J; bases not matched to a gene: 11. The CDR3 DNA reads TGTGCCAGCTCAGGGGGGACAGGGCATCTCGGCTCTGGAAACACCATATATTTT. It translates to CASSGGTGHLGSGNTIYF.

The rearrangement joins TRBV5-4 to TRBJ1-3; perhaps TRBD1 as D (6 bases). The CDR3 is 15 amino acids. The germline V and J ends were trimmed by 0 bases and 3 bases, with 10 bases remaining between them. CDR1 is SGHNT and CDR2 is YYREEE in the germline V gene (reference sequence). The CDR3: CASSLERGLGNTIYF. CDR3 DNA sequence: TGTGCCAGCAGCTTGGAACGGGGGCTTGGAAACACCATATATTTT.

The DNA for the CDR3 is TGTGCCAGCAGCCAAGCCGGGACTAGCTCTGGCGAGCAGTACTTC. It specifies CASSQAGTSSGEQYF. The V and J genes are TRBV14 and TRBJ2-7, with 9 bases aligning to TRBD2. The CDR3 is made up of 15 amino acids. V dropped 1 base and J dropped 6; count of bases not matched to a gene: 7. Germline V CDR1 and CDR2: SGHDN, FVKESK.

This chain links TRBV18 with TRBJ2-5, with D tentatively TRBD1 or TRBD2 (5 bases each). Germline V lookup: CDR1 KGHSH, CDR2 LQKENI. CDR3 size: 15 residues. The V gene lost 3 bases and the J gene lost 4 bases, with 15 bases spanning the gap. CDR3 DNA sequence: TGTGCCAGCTCACCCGATTTCGGGGCGGGAGAGACCCAGTACTTC. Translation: CASSPDFGAGETQYF.

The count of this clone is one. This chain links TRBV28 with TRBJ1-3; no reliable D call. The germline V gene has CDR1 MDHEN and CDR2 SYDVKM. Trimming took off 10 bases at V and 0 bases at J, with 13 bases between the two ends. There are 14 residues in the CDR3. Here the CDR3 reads CATFTLFSGNTIYF. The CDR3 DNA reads TGTGCCACCTTCACCCTCTTCTCTGGAAACACCATATATTTT. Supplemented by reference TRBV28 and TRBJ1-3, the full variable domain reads DVKVTQSSRYLVKRTGEKVFLECVQDMDHENMFWYRQDPGLGLRLIYFSYDVKMKEKGDIPEGYSVSREKKERFSLILESASTNQTSMYLCATFTLFSGNTIYFGEGSWLTVV.

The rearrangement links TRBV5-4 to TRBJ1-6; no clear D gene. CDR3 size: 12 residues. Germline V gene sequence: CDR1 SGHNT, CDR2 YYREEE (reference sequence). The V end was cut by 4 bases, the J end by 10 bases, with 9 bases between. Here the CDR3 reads CASSRPDSPLHF. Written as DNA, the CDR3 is TGTGCCAGCAGCCGGCCGGACTCACCCCTCCACTTT.

CDR3 region: CATYRVGYGYTF. CDR3 bases: TGTGCCACCTACAGGGTTGGCTATGGCTACACCTTC. This rearrangement joins TRBV19 to TRBJ1-2, with a possible D match to TRBD1 (6 bases). This CDR3 comprises 12 residues. CDR1 is LNHDA, CDR2 SQIVND, per germline (reference sequence). The germline V and J ends were trimmed by 10 bases and 4 bases, with 13 bases remaining between them.

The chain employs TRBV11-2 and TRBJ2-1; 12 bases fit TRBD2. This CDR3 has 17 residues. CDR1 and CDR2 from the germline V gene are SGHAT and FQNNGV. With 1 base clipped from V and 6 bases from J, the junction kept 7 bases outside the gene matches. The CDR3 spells CASSLGKTSGRINEQFF. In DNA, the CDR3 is TGTGCCAGCAGCTTAGGTAAGACTAGCGGGAGAATCAATGAGCAGTTCTTC.

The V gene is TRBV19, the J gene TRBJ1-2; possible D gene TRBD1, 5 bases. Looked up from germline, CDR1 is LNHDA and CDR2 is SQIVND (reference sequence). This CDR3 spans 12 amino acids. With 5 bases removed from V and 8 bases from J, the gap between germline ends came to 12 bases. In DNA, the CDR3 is TGTGCCAGTAGTGTAACGAGGGGAGGCTACACCTTC. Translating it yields CASSVTRGGYTF.

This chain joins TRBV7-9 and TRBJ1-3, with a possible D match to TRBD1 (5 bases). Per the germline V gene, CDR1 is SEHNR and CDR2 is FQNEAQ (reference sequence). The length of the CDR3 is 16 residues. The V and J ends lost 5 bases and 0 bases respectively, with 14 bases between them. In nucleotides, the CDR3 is TGTGCCAGCAGCACAGGACGACCTAGCTCTGGAAACACCATATATTTT. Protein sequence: CASSTGRPSSGNTIYF.

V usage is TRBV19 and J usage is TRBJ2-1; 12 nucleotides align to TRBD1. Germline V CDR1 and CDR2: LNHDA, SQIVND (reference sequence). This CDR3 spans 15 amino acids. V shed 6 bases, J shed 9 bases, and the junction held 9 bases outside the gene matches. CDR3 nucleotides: TGTGCCAGTAGCCCCCGGGACAGGGGGCCAGGTGAGCAGTTCTTC. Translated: CASSPRDRGPGEQFF.

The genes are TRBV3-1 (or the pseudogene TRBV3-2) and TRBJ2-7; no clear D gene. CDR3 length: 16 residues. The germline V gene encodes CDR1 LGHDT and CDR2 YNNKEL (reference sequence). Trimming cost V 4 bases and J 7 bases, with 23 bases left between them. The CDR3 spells CASSRRVAAPTGEQYF. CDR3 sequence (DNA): TGTGCCAGCAGCCGGCGCGTGGCGGCCCCGACTGGGGAGCAGTACTTC.

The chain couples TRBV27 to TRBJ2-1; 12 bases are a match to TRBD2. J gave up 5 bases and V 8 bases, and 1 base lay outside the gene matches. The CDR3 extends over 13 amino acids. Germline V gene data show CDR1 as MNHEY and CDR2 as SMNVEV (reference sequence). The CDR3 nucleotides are TGTGCCAGCGCTAGCGGGGGGGACAATGAGCAGTTCTTC. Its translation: CASASGGDNEQFF.

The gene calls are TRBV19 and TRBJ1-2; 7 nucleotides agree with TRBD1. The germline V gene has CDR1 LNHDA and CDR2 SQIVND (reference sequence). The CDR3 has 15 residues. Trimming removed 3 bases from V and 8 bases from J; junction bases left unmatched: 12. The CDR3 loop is CASSIAWDSHQGYTF. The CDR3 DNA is TGTGCCAGTAGTATCGCCTGGGACAGTCACCAGGGCTACACCTTC.

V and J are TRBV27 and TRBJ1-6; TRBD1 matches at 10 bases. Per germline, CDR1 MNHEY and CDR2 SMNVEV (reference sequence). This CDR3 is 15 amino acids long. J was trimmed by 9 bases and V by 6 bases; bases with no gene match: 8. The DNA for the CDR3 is TGTGCCAGCAGCGCCGGGACAGGGGTGGGTTCACCCCTCCACTTT. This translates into CASSAGTGVGSPLHF.

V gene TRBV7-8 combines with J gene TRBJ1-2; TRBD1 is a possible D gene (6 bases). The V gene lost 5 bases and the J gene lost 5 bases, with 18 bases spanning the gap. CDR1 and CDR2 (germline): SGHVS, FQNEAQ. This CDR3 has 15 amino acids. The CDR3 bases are TGTGCCAGCAGCCAAATGGGGGGCTCTGGGTATGGCTACACCTTC. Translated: CASSQMGGSGYGYTF.

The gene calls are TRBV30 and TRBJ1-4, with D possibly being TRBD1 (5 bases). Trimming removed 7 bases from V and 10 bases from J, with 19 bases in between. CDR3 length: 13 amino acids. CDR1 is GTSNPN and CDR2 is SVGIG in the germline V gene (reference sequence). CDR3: CAYLGGSEAKLFF. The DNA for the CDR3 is TGTGCCTACCTCGGGGGATCCGAGGCAAAACTGTTTTTT.

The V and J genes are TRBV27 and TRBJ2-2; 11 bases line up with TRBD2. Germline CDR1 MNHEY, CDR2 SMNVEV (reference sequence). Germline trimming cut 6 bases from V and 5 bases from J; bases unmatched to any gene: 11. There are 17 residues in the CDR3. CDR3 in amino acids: CASRSLAGGPGTGELFF. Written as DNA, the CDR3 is TGTGCCAGCAGATCCTTAGCGGGAGGGCCGGGGACCGGGGAGCTGTTTTTT.

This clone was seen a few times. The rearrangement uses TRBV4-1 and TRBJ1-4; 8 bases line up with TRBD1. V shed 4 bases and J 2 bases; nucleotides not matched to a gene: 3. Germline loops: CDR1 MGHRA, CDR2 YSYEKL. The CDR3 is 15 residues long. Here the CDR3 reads CASSPRTGTNEKLFF. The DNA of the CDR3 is TGCGCCAGCAGCCCACGGACAGGGACTAATGAAAAACTGTTTTTT.

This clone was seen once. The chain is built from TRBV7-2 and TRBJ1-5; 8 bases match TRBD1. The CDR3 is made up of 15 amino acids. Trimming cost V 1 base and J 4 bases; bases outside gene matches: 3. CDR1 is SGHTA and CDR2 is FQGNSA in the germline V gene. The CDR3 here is CASSLGGQVNQPQHF. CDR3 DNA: TGTGCCAGCAGCTTAGGGGGACAGGTGAATCAGCCCCAGCATTTT.

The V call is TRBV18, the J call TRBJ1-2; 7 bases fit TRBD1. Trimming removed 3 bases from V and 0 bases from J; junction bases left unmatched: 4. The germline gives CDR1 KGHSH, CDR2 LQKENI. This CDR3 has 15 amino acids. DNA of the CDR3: TGTGCCAGCTCACCGGGACAGCCAACTAACTATGGCTACACCTTC. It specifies CASSPGQPTNYGYTF.